This T cell receptor (beta chain) was captured in a study of cytomegalovirus exposure and HLA in healthy donors. This CDR3 contains 17 residues. The V gene lost 5 bases and the J gene lost 2 bases, with 21 bases spanning the gap. Germline loops: CDR1 SGHAT, CDR2 FQNNGV. The count of this clone is one. Data came from immunoSEQ multiplex PCR; TCRdb stores just in-frame clones and leaves some out. The sample lists some 160,000 clones, approximately 90% seen once, with 2.5% to 3% in the top ten. This clonotype was obtained from a man aged 18 to 35 in good health and CMV-seronegative. The chain combines TRBV11-2 with TRBJ1-2; possible D gene TRBD1, 6 bases. Sequenced material: PBMCs. CDR3 in amino acids: CASSNTLQGMDNYGYTF. The CDR3 nucleotides read TGTGCCAGCAGCAACACCCTACAGGGAATGGACAACTATGGCTACACCTTC.